These 30 T cell receptor beta chains were sequenced from one sample in a study of regulatory T cells in long-lasting Graves disease. Stated time point: newly diagnosed GD, antithyroid drugs for less than 3 months. Generation of the TCR library employed RNA extracted from PBMCs. For TCR beta, libraries came from iRepertoire HTBI primers and Arm-PCR of CDR3 regions. Using its own MiXCR run on the multiplex PCR reads, TCRdb lists one record per CDR3 protein. The data contain 360,000 or so distinct CDR3 sequences, 12% of them singletons. The same sample was also used in a study of T cells in Graves' hyperthyroidism and ophthalmopathy.

Sample: peripheral blood mononuclear cells (PBMCs), taken at new diagnosis, from a patient treated with antithyroid drugs. The receptors were gathered from a woman aged 18-35 years with Graves disease.

This clonotype showed up many times. The rearrangement uses TRBV2 and TRBJ1-2; D is possibly TRBD1 (6 bases). V was shortened by 9 bases and J by 8 bases, with 13 bases between the two germline ends. CDR1 is SNHLY, CDR2 FYNNEI, per germline. There are 11 residues in the CDR3. CDR3 protein: CARQGLRGYTF. The CDR3 DNA reads TGTGCCAGACAGGGATTGCGGGGCTACACCTTC.

This clonotype was seen repeatedly, ten times or more. The chain has TRBV2 and TRBJ2-2; possible D gene TRBD2, 5 bases. Germline assignment: CDR1 SNHLY and CDR2 FYNNEI. The CDR3 length is 15 residues. V gave up 4 bases and J gave up 1 base, with 10 bases separating them. CDR3 sequence reads: CASSAGIRNTGELFF. Written as DNA, the CDR3 is TGTGCCAGCAGTGCCGGGATTAGGAACACCGGGGAGCTGTTTTTT.

The rearrangement uses TRBV6-2 or TRBV6-3 and TRBJ2-2; D perhaps matches TRBD1 (5 bases). V was cut by 0 bases and J by 1 base, with 9 bases left in between. The germline gives CDR1 MNHEY, CDR2 SVGEGT. CDR3 size: 16 residues. The CDR3 spells CASSYSLQENTGELFF. The CDR3 region has the DNA TGTGCCAGCAGTTACTCCCTACAGGAGAACACCGGGGAGCTGTTTTTT.

The chain combines TRBV7-9 with TRBJ1-1, with a tentative D call TRBD1 (5 bases). This CDR3 has 15 amino acids. V lost 7 bases and J 0 bases, leaving 15 bases between the germline ends. Germline loops: CDR1 SEHNR, CDR2 FQNEAQ (reference sequence). CDR3 residues: CASITTQGMNTEAFF. The CDR3 DNA reads TGTGCCAGCATTACCACCCAGGGAATGAACACTGAAGCTTTCTTT.

This clonotype was seen only a few times. This could be a read error, since a much larger clone is one nucleotide away. The chain joins TRBV24-1 to TRBJ1-1; maybe TRBD1 (5 bases). The CDR3 is 15 amino acids. The germline CDR1 and CDR2 sequences are KGHDR and SFDVKD. CDR3 in amino acids: CAISDLRGVNTEAFF. The CDR3 DNA reads TGTGCCATCAGTGATCTCCGAGGGGTGAACACTGAAGCTTTCTTT.

V is TRBV6-1 and J is TRBJ2-7, with unresolved D. In germline, CDR1 is MNHNS, CDR2 SASEGT. Trimming took 6 bases from V and 4 from J, leaving 10 bases between them. The CDR3 covers 12 residues. The CDR3 DNA reads as TGTGCCAGCAGCCTAACCCTTTACGAGCAGTACGTC. The encoded protein is CASSLTLYEQYV.

This clonotype was seen repeatedly, ten times or more. The rearrangement joins TRBV7-3 to TRBJ2-3; unclear D gene. This CDR3 comprises 14 residues. V was cut by 3 bases and J by 4 bases, with 11 bases left in between. Germline V gives CDR1 SGHTA, CDR2 FQGTGA. Written as DNA, the CDR3 is TGTGCCAGCAGCTTGAATCCCGAGCCAGATACGCAGTATTTT. Protein: CASSLNPEPDTQYF.

The chain links TRBV2 to TRBJ2-2; TRBD2 agrees at 9 bases. The V and J ends lost 7 bases and 1 base, in that order; junction bases with no gene match: 1. Germline V gives CDR1 SNHLY, CDR2 FYNNEI. This CDR3 spans 14 amino acids. CDR3 sequence reads: CASKTSGNTGELFF. DNA for the CDR3: TGTGCCAGCAAGACTAGCGGGAACACCGGGGAGCTGTTTTTT.

This clonotype was seen at least ten times. The chain has TRBV18 and TRBJ2-4; the D gene is possibly TRBD1 (6 bases). Per the germline V gene, CDR1 is KGHSH and CDR2 is LQKENI. V was shortened by 6 bases and J by 0 bases, with 15 bases between the two germline ends. The CDR3 contains 16 residues. As DNA, the CDR3 is TGTGCCAGCTCGCCGGAACCAGGGGTAGCCAAAAACATTCAGTACTTC. Protein: CASSPEPGVAKNIQYF.

V gene TRBV20-1 combines with J gene TRBJ1-5, with D hard to call. The V gene's germline CDR1 is DFQATT and CDR2 SNEGSKA (reference sequence). The CDR3 is 14 residues long. The V and J ends lost 0 bases and 4 bases respectively, with 10 bases between them. The CDR3 sequence is CSARDTLLNQPQHF. The CDR3 DNA reads as TGCAGTGCTAGAGATACGCTCTTAAATCAGCCCCAGCATTTT.

This clonotype has at least ten counts. The rearrangement joins TRBV7-9 to TRBJ2-3; TRBD1 agrees at 9 bases. Germline V gene sequence: CDR1 SEHNR, CDR2 FQNEAQ (reference sequence). This CDR3 comprises 17 residues. V lost 4 bases and J lost 0; bases outside the gene matches: 8. The CDR3 DNA reads TGTGCCAGCAGCTCGCCGGACAGGGGCAAAAGCACAGATACGCAGTATTTT. It translates to CASSSPDRGKSTDTQYF.

This clonotype was found a few times. At one of its ends the junction is not consistent with the germline gene, which may arise from a read error. The rearrangement joins TRBV19 to TRBJ1-1; D is ambiguous. Germline V CDR1 and CDR2: LNHDA, SQIVND (reference sequence). The CDR3 totals 15 residues. The DNA of the CDR3 is TGTGCCAGTAGTACCCTCCTAGCAGCTCACACTGAGGCTTTCTTT. This codes for CASSTLLAAHTEAFF.

As to this clonotype: Germline is not matched at one junction end, which may reflect a read error. J is TRBJ2-1 and V is TRBV7-2; tentatively, D is TRBD1 (6 bases). The germline V gene has CDR1 SGHTA and CDR2 FQGNSA. The CDR3 sequence is 15 residues long. The CDR3 loop is CASTRDIATYNEQLF. The DNA for the CDR3 is TGTGCCAGCACACGGGACATCGCAACATACAATGAGCAGCTCTTC.

The J gene is TRBJ2-5, the V gene TRBV10-3; D remains unclear. The V end lost 0 bases, the J end lost 2 bases, and 7 bases lay between the germline ends. CDR1 and CDR2 (germline): ENHRY, SYGVKD. The CDR3 sequence is 14 residues long. The CDR3: CAISESGDQETQYF. CDR3 coding DNA: TGTGCCATCAGTGAGTCTGGGGATCAAGAGACCCAGTACTTC.

This chain joins TRBV11-2 and TRBJ2-7, with 9 positions matching TRBD2. V lost 2 bases and J lost 3; bases outside the gene matches: 5. Germline V gene data show CDR1 as SGHAT and CDR2 as FQNNGV. The CDR3 runs 15 residues. CDR3 loop: CASSLLAGDHYEQYF. Written as DNA, the CDR3 is TGTGCCAGCAGCTTATTAGCGGGGGACCACTACGAGCAGTACTTC.

This clonotype was seen more than once but under ten times. The CDR3 DNA reads TGTGCCAGCAGTGCTGTGACAGGACGGCCGTTCTTC. This translates into CASSAVTGRPFF. V usage is TRBV25-1 and J usage is TRBJ2-1; D is possibly TRBD1 (6 bases). The germline V and J ends were trimmed by 4 bases and 15 bases, with 16 bases remaining between them. Per the germline V gene, CDR1 is MGHDK and CDR2 is SYGVNS. The CDR3 runs to 12 residues.

This clonotype was seen at least ten times. This chain connects TRBV12-3 or TRBV12-4 to TRBJ2-1; D call uncertain. Trimming removed 1 base at V and 10 bases at J, with 14 bases between. The CDR3 has 14 amino acids. CDR3 sequence reads: CASSLVPVLPEQFF. The DNA of the CDR3 is TGTGCCAGCAGTTTAGTCCCAGTGCTGCCGGAGCAGTTCTTC.

This chain links TRBV4-1 with TRBJ1-3; D might be TRBD1 (5 bases). V was trimmed by 1 base and J by 3 bases, leaving 13 bases between them. This CDR3 comprises 16 residues. CDR1 is MGHRA, CDR2 YSYEKL, per germline. DNA for the CDR3: TGCGCCAGCAGCCAAGTTGCGGGGGTCGGTGGAAACACCATATATTTT. Translated: CASSQVAGVGGNTIYF.

The table lists this clonotype with many counts. The V and J genes are TRBV7-2 and TRBJ2-1, with D perhaps given as TRBD1 or TRBD2 (6 bases each). This CDR3 region has 15 residues. Germline lookup yields CDR1 SGHTA and CDR2 FQGNSA. With 7 bases removed from V and 7 bases from J, the gap between germline ends came to 20 bases. DNA of the CDR3: TGTGCCAGCAACAATAACCTCGGAGGGGGGAATGAGCAGTTCTTC. Its protein product is CASNNNLGGGNEQFF.

This clonotype was counted many times. The chain has TRBV20-1 and TRBJ1-5, with TRBD1 matching over 7 bases. Germline V CDR1 and CDR2: DFQATT, SNEGSKA (reference sequence). Trimming at V came to 2 bases and at J to 6 bases, leaving 16 bases not matched to a gene. The CDR3 runs to 17 residues. CDR3 DNA sequence: TGCAGTGCTAGATTGATTTCGGCCCAACAGGGGTCTCAGCCCCAGCATTTT. This codes for CSARLISAQQGSQPQHF.

A few counts support this clonotype. The rearrangement uses TRBV2 and TRBJ2-3, with 14 bases fitting TRBD2. This CDR3 is built from 16 residues. V shed 7 bases, J shed 7 bases, and the junction held 10 bases outside the gene matches. Germline lookup yields CDR1 SNHLY and CDR2 FYNNEI. In DNA form, the CDR3 reads TGTGCCAGCAACGGAGGGACTAGCGGGAGTAGCTATACGCAGTATTTT. Translation: CASNGGTSGSSYTQYF.

This clonotype has ten or more counts. The chain combines TRBV6-2 or TRBV6-3 with TRBJ1-2; a weak D match, TRBD1 (6 bases). The CDR3 is made up of 16 amino acids. Trimming removed 0 bases from V and 2 bases from J, with 13 bases in between. Germline V gives CDR1 MNHEY, CDR2 SVGEGT. As DNA, the CDR3 is TGTGCCAGCAGTTACTCGGGGGCGCGGGGCAACTATGGCTACACCTTC. Protein sequence: CASSYSGARGNYGYTF.

Many counts were recorded for this clonotype. This sequence joins TRBV28 and TRBJ2-3; no firm D call. Germline CDR1 reads MDHEN; CDR2 reads SYDVKM. V was trimmed by 7 bases and J by 5 bases, leaving 10 bases between them. The CDR3 contains 12 residues. The CDR3 region is CASMGLGDTQYF. The CDR3 nucleotides read TGTGCCAGCATGGGTCTAGGAGATACGCAGTATTTT.

This clonotype was seen a few times. The rearrangement links TRBV20-1 to TRBJ1-5; D is ambiguous. The germline CDR1 and CDR2 sequences are DFQATT and SNEGSKA (reference sequence). V was trimmed by 4 bases and J by 4 bases, leaving 17 bases between them. The CDR3 is 15 residues long. In DNA, the CDR3 is TGCAGTGCTACGTACATGCCCGTACGGAATCAGCCCCAGCATTTT. Protein product: CSATYMPVRNQPQHF.

Comments on this clonotype: A read error may produce the germline difference seen at one junction end. CDR3 bases: TGTGCCGGCAGCCTCTCCGGGCCTAGCACAGATACGCAGTATTTT. Encoded protein: CAGSLSGPSTDTQYF. The chain combines TRBV7-3 with TRBJ2-3; no definite D call. Per the germline V gene, CDR1 is SGHTA and CDR2 is FQGTGA. CDR3 length: 15 residues.

This clonotype was counted at least ten times. The chain is built from TRBV19 and TRBJ1-1; D gene uncertain. This CDR3 spans 13 amino acids. Trimming left V 7 bases short and J 0 bases short, with 9 bases between. From germline, CDR1 is LNHDA and CDR2 SQIVND (reference sequence). CDR3 bases: TGTGCCAGTACTACAGCCATGAACACTGAAGCTTTCTTT. Translating it yields CASTTAMNTEAFF.

On this clonotype itself: Being one base from a much bigger clone, this may be a read error. This chain links TRBV27 with TRBJ1-1; D call uncertain. Looked up from germline, CDR1 is MNHEY and CDR2 is SMNVEV (reference sequence). Trimming took off 5 bases at V and 11 bases at J, with 21 bases between the two ends. The CDR3 runs 14 residues. The CDR3 DNA is TGTGCCAGCAGTGACTCATCGGGCCCGATGGGGGCTTTCTTT. Encoded protein: CASSDSSGPMGAFF.

For this clonotype: This may be a read error: a much more frequent sequence differs by one nucleotide. CDR3 coding DNA: TGTGCCAGCAGCCACACCGGGACTAGCGGGAGTAATGAGCAGTACTTC. Translation gives CASSHTGTSGSNEQYF. This chain uses TRBV6-8 with TRBJ2-7; 14 bases map to TRBD2. Trimming cost V 6 bases and J 7 bases; bases outside gene matches: 11. Germline CDR1 MNHGY, CDR2 SAAAGT. This CDR3 region has 16 residues.

The J gene is TRBJ1-2, the V gene TRBV20-1; D remains ambiguous. Per the germline V gene, CDR1 is DFQATT and CDR2 is SNEGSKA (reference sequence). CDR3 length equals 12 residues. The germline V and J ends were trimmed by 4 bases and 8 bases, with 14 bases remaining between them. The CDR3, as DNA: TGCAGTGCTACCCATTTCGGGGAAGGCTACACCTTC. Translating gives CSATHFGEGYTF.

V is TRBV12-3 or TRBV12-4 and J is TRBJ1-2; 11 bases match TRBD1. V trimming: 3 bases; J trimming: 3 bases; junction bases outside the gene matches: 9. This CDR3 has 17 amino acids. CDR3 loop: CASSLDRGPVRDYGYTF. In DNA form, the CDR3 reads TGTGCCAGCAGTTTGGACAGGGGGCCGGTCCGGGACTATGGCTACACCTTC.